The TCR beta chain described here comes from a study of T cells in Graves' hyperthyroidism and ophthalmopathy (dated by TCRdb to between 2018 and 2020). Background on the whole study: To identify distinguishing TCR V-J signatures, a discovery cohort of around 98 patients was used, comprising some 43 with Graves' ophthalmopathy and about 59 with stable Graves' hyperthyroidism. Prospective prediction of ophthalmopathy was tested in an independent validation cohort of 18 hyperthyroidism patients and 15 to 17 patients who later progressed to ophthalmopathy. The 100 discovery patients were randomly split 7:3 into training and test sets. In several Graves' hyperthyroidism patients, the study also compared T-cell repertoires from thyroid tissue with T-cell repertoires from blood. After blood sampling, hyperthyroidism patients were treated with methimazole at a starting dose of 30 mg daily, and ophthalmopathy patients were treated with high-dose intravenous methylprednisolone. The paper reports TCR Vbeta CDR3 sequencing of approximately 140 peripheral blood samples: around 45 ophthalmopathy, fewer than 80 hyperthyroidism and 17 progressor patients. Beyond this particular receptor, the publication reports: A 13 V-J signature model separated ophthalmopathy from stable hyperthyroidism, with 87.88% sensitivity and 81.08% specificity in cross-validation and 80%/75% in testing. Most expanded thyroid clonotypes (frequency above 0.001) were also detected in blood, a finding suggesting that blood repertoires may reflect thyroid immune responses. Sample size was not statistically predetermined, and investigators were not blinded to group allocation. In validation, the model predicted progression to ophthalmopathy with around 71% sensitivity and less than 75% specificity, a median of around six months before onset.

This clonotype was seen more than once but under ten times. Its antigen is not yet known. No base-level quality is on record; no much larger clone is a single base apart. Trimming costs V 3 bases and J 5 bases, and their ends lie 16 bases apart. The CDR1 and CDR2 encoded by the germline V gene are SGHTA and FQGNSA. From cysteine to phenylalanine, the CDR3 is 15 amino acids long. Solely the CDR3 DNA is kept, with 45 bases framed from the first base. The study excluded patients with uncontrolled infections, other autoimmune diseases, pregnancy or lactation. Diagnoses were established on the basis of clinical symptoms, serum thyroxine and TRAb, thyroid ultrasound, and orbital computed tomography. Trizol reagent was used to extract total RNA, and RNA quality was then checked on an Agilent 2100 Bioanalyzer. The TCR beta CDR3 regions were amplified from the RNA transcripts. For the first round of RT-PCR on the TCR CDR3, the HTBI primer set was used together with the Qiagen OneStep RT-PCR kit. Libraries were constructed in a second round of multiplex PCR, after which size selection and purification were carried out. Sequencing of the libraries was done on an Illumina HiSeq2000 using paired-end 100 bp reads. The paper's processing steps were these. SOAPnuke was used to process the raw data, removing reads that contained adapters or uncalled bases, had a mean Phred below 15, or lacked an exact match to the constant primer or identifier. High-quality paired reads were merged using COPE v1.2.5, and each unique nucleotide sequence was defined as a clonotype. MiTCR v1.1 was used to align the clonotypes against IMGT TRBV, TRBD and TRBJ reference segments. Analysis was restricted to V-J combinations with a frequency above 0.0001, which covered 98% to 99.2% of repertoires. The TCS score was defined as F50 (clonal expansion) divided by E x V (chaos), with BLOSUM62-based TCRdist calculated between CDR3 peptides within each V-J. Welch's t-statistics and random forest reduced just over 500 V-J features to roughly 13, which were used in a naive Bayes classifier (R e1071). Thyroid-blood repertoire similarity was quantified with the Morisita-Horn index. TCRdb handled the public reads itself, with Q25 trimming in fastp and clone calling in MiXCR, and kept productive beta chains. Rows with a matching CDR3 protein are joined into one entry that keeps the most common DNA and genes. TCRdb, rather than the study authors, made the V and J calls. This sample comprises about 660,000 distinct CDR3 sequences, approximately 42% of them detected only once. The top ten hold more than 7% of the sample.

This receptor was obtained from an adult man with Graves' disease, either hyperthyroidism or ophthalmopathy (not recorded which). The chain is assembled from TRBV7-2 and TRBJ1-1, and perhaps TRBD1 as D gene, on 6 matching bases. The sample consisted of peripheral blood or thyroid tissue (not recorded which). The CDR3 amino acid sequence is: CASSFRGAAGTEAFF. Read as DNA, the sequence is TGTGCCAGCAGCTTTAGGGGGGCAGCCGGAACTGAAGCTTTCTTT.